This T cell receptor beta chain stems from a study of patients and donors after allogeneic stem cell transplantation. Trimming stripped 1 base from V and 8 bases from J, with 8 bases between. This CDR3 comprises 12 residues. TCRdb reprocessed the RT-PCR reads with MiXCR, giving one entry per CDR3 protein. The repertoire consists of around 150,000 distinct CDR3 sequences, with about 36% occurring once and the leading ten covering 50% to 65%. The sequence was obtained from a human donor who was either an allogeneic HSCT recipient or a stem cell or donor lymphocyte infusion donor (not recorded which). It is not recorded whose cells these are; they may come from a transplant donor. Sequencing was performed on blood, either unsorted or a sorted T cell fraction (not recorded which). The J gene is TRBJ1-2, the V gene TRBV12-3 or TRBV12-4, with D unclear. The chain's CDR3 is CASSLGAMGYTF. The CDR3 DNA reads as TGTGCCAGCAGTTTAGGGGCGATGGGCTACACCTTC.